The rows below give T cell receptor beta chains drawn from one sample of a study of patients and donors after allogeneic stem cell transplantation. Via MiXCR, TCRdb re-called the RT-PCR reads, giving one row per CDR3 protein. This sample has approximately 430,000 distinct CDR3 sequences, with around 15% found just once. The sample consisted of blood, either unsorted or a sorted T cell fraction (not recorded which). These TCRs come from a human donor who was either an allogeneic HSCT recipient or a stem cell or donor lymphocyte infusion donor (not recorded which). It is not recorded whose cells these are; they may come from a transplant donor. Each CDR3 is given without its conserved first and last residue. The D gene is left open where the match is weak.

D gene: .
J gene: TRBJ1-1
V gene: TRBV5-1
CDR3 protein: ASSLQGRGTEAF

D gene: TRBD1
J gene: TRBJ1-2
V gene: TRBV29-1
CDR3 protein: SVVSAGGYGYT

D gene: .
J gene: TRBJ2-5
V gene: TRBV5-1
CDR3 protein: ASSLGPTGTQY

D gene: TRBD1
J gene: TRBJ1-1
V gene: TRBV12-3/TRBV12-4
CDR3 protein: ASSTGTGAANEAF

D gene: .
J gene: TRBJ1-1
V gene: TRBV30
CDR3 protein: AFAGTNTEAF

D gene: .
J gene: TRBJ2-2
V gene: TRBV7-8
CDR3 protein: ASSFRRDPHSGELF

D gene: TRBD1
J gene: TRBJ1-4
V gene: TRBV12-3/TRBV12-4
CDR3 protein: ASRPDRVSTNEKLF

D gene: TRBD2
J gene: TRBJ2-3
V gene: TRBV29-1
CDR3 protein: SGSGRVTDTQY

D gene: .
J gene: TRBJ1-2
V gene: TRBV12-3/TRBV12-4
CDR3 protein: ASTGTNYGYT

D gene: TRBD1
J gene: TRBJ1-1
V gene: TRBV29-1
CDR3 protein: SVAVRDRGRGTEAF

D gene: TRBD1
J gene: TRBJ2-6
V gene: TRBV5-1
CDR3 protein: ASSKPGQVVTGANVLT

D gene: TRBD1
J gene: TRBJ1-1
V gene: TRBV5-6
CDR3 protein: ASSPEGAEAF

D gene: .
J gene: TRBJ1-3
V gene: TRBV9
CDR3 protein: ASSVDGASGNTIY

D gene: TRBD2
J gene: TRBJ2-1
V gene: TRBV24-1
CDR3 protein: ATSDGTMGGSEQF

D gene: .
J gene: TRBJ2-5
V gene: TRBV4-3
CDR3 protein: ASSQEGGPQY

D gene: .
J gene: TRBJ2-4
V gene: TRBV20-1
CDR3 protein: SASSVAKNIQY

D gene: .
J gene: TRBJ1-1
V gene: TRBV29-1
CDR3 protein: SAKADSGATEAF

D gene: .
J gene: TRBJ2-1
V gene: TRBV4-2
CDR3 protein: ASSQEGRNNEQF

D gene: TRBD2
J gene: TRBJ2-1
V gene: TRBV7-3
CDR3 protein: ASSSLAGGPGEQF

D gene: TRBD1
J gene: TRBJ2-7
V gene: TRBV6-2/TRBV6-3
CDR3 protein: ASSGQVSSYEQY

D gene: .
J gene: TRBJ2-7
V gene: TRBV12-3/TRBV12-4
CDR3 protein: ASSPEFYEQY

D gene: .
J gene: TRBJ2-7
V gene: TRBV2
CDR3 protein: ASRNQILTYEQY

D gene: .
J gene: TRBJ1-1
V gene: TRBV21-1
CDR3 protein: ASSKCRVITEAF

D gene: TRBD2
J gene: TRBJ2-3
V gene: TRBV4-1
CDR3 protein: ASSLPGLAGVRDTQY